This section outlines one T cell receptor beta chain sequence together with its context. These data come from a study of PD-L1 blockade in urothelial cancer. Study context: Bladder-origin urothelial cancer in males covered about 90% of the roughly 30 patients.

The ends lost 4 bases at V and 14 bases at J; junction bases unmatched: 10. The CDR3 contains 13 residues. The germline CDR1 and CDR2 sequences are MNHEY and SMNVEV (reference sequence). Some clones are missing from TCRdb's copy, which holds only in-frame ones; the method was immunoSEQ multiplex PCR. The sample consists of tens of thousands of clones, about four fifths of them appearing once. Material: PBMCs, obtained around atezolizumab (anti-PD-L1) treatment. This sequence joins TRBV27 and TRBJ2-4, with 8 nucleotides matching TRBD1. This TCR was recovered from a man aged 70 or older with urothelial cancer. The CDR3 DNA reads TGTGCCAGCAGTTCGCCTGGACAGGGCCCTGAGTACTTC. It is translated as CASSSPGQGPEYF.